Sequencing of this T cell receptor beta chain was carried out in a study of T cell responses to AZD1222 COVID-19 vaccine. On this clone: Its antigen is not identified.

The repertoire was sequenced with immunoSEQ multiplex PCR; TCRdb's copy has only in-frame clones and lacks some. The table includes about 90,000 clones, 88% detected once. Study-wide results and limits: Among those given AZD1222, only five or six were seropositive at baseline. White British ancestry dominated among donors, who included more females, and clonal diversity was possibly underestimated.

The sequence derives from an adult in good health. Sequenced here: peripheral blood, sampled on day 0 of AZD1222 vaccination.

The CDR3 bases are TGTGCCAGCAGCCGTAGCGGGAGGGCCAAGAACAATGAGCAGTTCTTC. Encoded protein: CASSRSGRAKNNEQFF. The chain links TRBV11-2 to TRBJ2-1, with TRBD2 identical over 11 bases. V lost 5 bases, J lost 5 bases, and 8 bases stayed unmatched. The CDR3 spans 16 residues. Germline V gene sequence: CDR1 SGHAT, CDR2 FQNNGV.